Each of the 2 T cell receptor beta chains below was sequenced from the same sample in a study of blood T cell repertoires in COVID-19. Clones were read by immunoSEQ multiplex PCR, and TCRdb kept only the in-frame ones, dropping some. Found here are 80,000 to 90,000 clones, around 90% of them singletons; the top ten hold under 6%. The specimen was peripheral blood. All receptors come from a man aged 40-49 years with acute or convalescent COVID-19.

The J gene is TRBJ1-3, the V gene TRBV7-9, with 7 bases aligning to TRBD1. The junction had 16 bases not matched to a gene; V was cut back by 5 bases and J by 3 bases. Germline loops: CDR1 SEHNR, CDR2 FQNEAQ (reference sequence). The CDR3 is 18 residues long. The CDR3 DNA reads TGTGCCAGCAGCCAACTCAAAACAGGGGTAGGAGTTGGAAACACCATATATTTT. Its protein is CASSQLKTGVGVGNTIYF.

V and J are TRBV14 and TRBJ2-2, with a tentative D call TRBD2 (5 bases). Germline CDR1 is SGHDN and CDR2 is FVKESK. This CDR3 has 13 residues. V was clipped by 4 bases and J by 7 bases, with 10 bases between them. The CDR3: CASSRKAGGELFF. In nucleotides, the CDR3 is TGTGCCAGCAGCCGAAAGGCGGGCGGGGAGCTGTTTTTT.